This T cell receptor (beta chain) originates from a study of shared clonotypes between healthy human individuals. About the study: Three plates were used per donor for CD4 naive, three for CD4 memory, two for CD8 naive and one for CD8 memory. Study-wide results and caveats: Of the naive CD4 clonotypes, approximately 5% were shared across a handful of donors. Non-shared clonotypes displayed generation probabilities falling below those of clonotypes present in all four donors.

Trimming took 0 bases from V and 4 from J; bases not matched to a gene: 9. Germline V gives CDR1 MNHNS, CDR2 SASEGT. The CDR3 totals 17 residues. In the case of this clone: No antigen is known for it.

Sequenced by immunoSEQ multiplex PCR; TCRdb stores in-frame clones only, minus some. The data contain more than 1 million clones, 78% of them singletons. The sequenced material came from memory CD4+ T cells from PBMCs. Subset indicated: CD45RA-negative fraction. This sequence originates from a man aged 18 to 30 in good health. Some clones in this sample may be carry-over from other donors' samples. This chain connects TRBV6-1 to TRBJ2-1; 7 positions match TRBD1. CDR3 residues: CASSEAPGQTTYNEQFF. The CDR3 DNA reads as TGTGCCAGCAGTGAAGCGCCGGGACAGACGACTTACAATGAGCAGTTCTTC.